This TCR beta chain was sequenced during a study of CD8 T cells in ankylosing spondylitis (dated by TCRdb to about 2017). Context from the whole study: The study profiled T cell receptor beta repertoires in healthy donors and ankylosing spondylitis patients to find disease-linked TCR variants. Samples of peripheral blood were taken, and for ankylosing spondylitis patients, synovial fluid was collected as well. The whole study cohort included about a hundred healthy donors and over 20 ankylosing spondylitis patients. Overall study results and their limits: A TCR beta motif of roughly 8 highly homologous amino acid variants appeared characteristic of blood from ankylosing spondylitis patients. According to the report, matched synovial fluid samples from ankylosing spondylitis patients were significantly enriched for the disease-linked clones. The disease-linked clones had a CD8+ phenotype and were found at relatively low frequencies in peripheral blood. Some motif variants had previously been reported in the synovial fluid and blood of reactive arthritis patients, which suggests shared mechanisms of disease initiation.

The sequencing machine was an Illumina MiSeq. TCR beta libraries were prepared by quantitative 5'-RACE with molecular barcodes. In the source study's methods: A new computational method, built on a probabilistic model of VDJ rearrangement, was used to identify disease-linked TCR variants. TCRdb's own reprocessing of the public reads used fastp at Q25 and MiXCR and kept productive beta chains. Here each entry gathers all rows of one CDR3 protein and keeps the most common genes and DNA. Clone size and V and J calls follow TCRdb, not the original study. The sample table lists around 23,000 distinct CDR3 sequences, about 15% of them with a count of one. The biggest ten clones account for 25% to 30% of the sample. Trimming at the junction amounts to 1 base on V and 8 bases on J, and the germline ends lie 6 bases apart. Taken from the germline V gene (reference sequence), the CDR1 and CDR2 loops are SEHNR and FQNEAQ. The CDR3 starts with the cysteine, ends with the phenylalanine, and has 12 residues. Just CDR3 DNA is preserved here, 36 bases in frame from base 1.

This clonotype was seen at least ten times. The clone's antigen remains unknown. Nothing much larger sits one base from this clone, and base qualities are not available. The V gene is TRBV7-9 and the J gene is TRBJ2-4, with the D gene call left open. What was sequenced was blood. The receptor was derived from a male donor with ankylosing spondylitis or in good health (not recorded which). The DNA sequence is TGTGCCAGCAGCTTAGACGGATACATTCAGTACTTC. It specifies CASSLDGYIQYF. The variable domain in full, with residues beyond the CDR3 obtained from the reference TRBV7-9 and TRBJ2-4 genes, is DTGVSQNPRHKITKRGQNVTFRCDPISEHNRLYWYRQTLGQGPEFLTYFQNEAQLEKSRLLSDRFSAERPKGSFSTLEIQRTEQGDSAMYLCASSLDGYIQYFGAGTRLSVL.